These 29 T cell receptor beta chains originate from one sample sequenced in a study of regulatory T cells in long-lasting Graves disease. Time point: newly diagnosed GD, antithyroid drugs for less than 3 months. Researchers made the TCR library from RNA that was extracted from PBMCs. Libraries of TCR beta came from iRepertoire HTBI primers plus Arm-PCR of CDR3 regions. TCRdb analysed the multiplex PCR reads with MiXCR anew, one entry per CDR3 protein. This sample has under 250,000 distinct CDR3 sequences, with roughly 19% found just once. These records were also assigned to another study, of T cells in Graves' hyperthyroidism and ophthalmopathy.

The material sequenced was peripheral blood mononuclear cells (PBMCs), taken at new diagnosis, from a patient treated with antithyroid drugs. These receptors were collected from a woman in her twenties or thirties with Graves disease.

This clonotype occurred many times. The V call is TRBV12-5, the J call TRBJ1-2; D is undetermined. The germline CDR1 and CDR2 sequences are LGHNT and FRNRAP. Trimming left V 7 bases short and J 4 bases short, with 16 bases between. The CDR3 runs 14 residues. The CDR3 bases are TGTGCTAGTGCCCCGGGAGGAGGGTCCTATGGCTACACCTTC. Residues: CASAPGGGSYGYTF.

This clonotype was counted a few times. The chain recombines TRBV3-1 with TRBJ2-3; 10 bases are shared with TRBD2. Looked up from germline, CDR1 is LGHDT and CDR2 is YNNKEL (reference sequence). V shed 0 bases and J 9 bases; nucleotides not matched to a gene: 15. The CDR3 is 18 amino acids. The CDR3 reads CASSQDPYDLTSGMTQYF. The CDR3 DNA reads TGTGCCAGCAGCCAAGATCCGTACGATCTCACTAGCGGGATGACGCAGTATTTT.

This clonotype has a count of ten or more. The DNA for the CDR3 is TGCAGTGCTAGAGAGCCAGCTAGGGAGTACGAGCAGTACTTC. This sequence encodes CSAREPAREYEQYF. The V gene is TRBV20-1, the J gene TRBJ2-7; possibly TRBD2 for D (5 bases). CDR1 and CDR2 (germline): DFQATT, SNEGSKA (reference sequence). V was trimmed by 0 bases and J by 4 bases, leaving 13 bases between them. The CDR3 covers 14 residues.

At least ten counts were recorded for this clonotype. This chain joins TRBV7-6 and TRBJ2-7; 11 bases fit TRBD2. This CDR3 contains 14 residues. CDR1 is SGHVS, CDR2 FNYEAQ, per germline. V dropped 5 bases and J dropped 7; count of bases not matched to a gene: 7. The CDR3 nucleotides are TGTGCCAGCAGCCCTAGCACTAGCGGGAGAGAGCAGTACTTC. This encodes CASSPSTSGREQYF.

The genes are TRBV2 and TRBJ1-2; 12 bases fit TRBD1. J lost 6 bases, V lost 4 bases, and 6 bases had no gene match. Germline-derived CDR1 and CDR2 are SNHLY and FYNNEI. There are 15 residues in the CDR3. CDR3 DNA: TGTGCCAGCAGTGGAGGGACAGGGGGCAAAGATGGCTACACCTTC. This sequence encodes CASSGGTGGKDGYTF.

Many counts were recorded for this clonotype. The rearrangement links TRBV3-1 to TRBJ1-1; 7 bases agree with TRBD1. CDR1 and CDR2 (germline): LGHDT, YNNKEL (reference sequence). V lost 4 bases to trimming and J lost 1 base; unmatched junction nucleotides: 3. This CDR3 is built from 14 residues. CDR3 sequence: CASSPYRGNTEAFF. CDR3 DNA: TGTGCCAGCAGCCCCTACAGGGGGAACACTGAAGCTTTCTTT.

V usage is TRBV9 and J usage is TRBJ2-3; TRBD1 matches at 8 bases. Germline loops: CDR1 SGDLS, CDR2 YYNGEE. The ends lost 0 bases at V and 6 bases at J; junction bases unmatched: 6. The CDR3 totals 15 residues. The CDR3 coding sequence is TGTGCCAGCAGCGTAGGAGACAGGGGTATCGATACGCAGTATTTT. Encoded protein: CASSVGDRGIDTQYF. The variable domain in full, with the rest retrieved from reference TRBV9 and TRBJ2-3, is DSGVTQTPKHLITATGQRVTLRCSPRSGDLSVYWYQQSLDQGLQFLIQYYNGEERAKGNILERFSAQQFPDLHSELNLSSLELGDSALYFCASSVGDRGIDTQYFGPGTRLTVL.

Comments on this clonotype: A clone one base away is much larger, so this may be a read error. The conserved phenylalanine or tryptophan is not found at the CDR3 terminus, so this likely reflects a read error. The CDR3 DNA follows: TGTGCCAGCACGGGAAAAGGGGCCACCGGGGAGCTGTTTTCT. It is translated as CASTGKGATGELFS. The chain carries TRBV5-5 and TRBJ2-2; TRBD1 or TRBD2 may be the D gene (5 bases each). Germline V lookup: CDR1 SGHKS, CDR2 YYEKEE (reference sequence). CDR3 size: 14 residues. V was shortened by 6 bases and J by 4 bases, with 13 bases between the two germline ends.

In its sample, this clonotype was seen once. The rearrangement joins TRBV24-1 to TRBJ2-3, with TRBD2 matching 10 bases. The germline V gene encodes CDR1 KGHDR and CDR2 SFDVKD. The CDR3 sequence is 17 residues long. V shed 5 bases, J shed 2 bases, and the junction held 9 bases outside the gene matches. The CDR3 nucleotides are TGTGCCACCAGTGCCCCCCTAGCGGGAGTTAACACAGATACGCAGTATTTT. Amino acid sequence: CATSAPLAGVNTDTQYF.

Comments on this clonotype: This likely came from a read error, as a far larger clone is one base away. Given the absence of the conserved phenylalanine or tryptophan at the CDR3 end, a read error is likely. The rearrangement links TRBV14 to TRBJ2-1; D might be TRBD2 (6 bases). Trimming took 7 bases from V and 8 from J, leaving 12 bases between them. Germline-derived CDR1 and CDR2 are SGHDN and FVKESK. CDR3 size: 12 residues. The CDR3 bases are TGTGCCAGCAACCAGGGAGGCCATGAGCAGTTCCTC. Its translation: CASNQGGHEQFL.

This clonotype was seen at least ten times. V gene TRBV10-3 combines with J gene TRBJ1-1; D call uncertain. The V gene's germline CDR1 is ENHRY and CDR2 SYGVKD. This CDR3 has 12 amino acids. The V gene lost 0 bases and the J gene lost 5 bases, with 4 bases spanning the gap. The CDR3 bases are TGTGCCATCAGTGAGTCGGAAACTGAAGCTTTCTTT. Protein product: CAISESETEAFF.

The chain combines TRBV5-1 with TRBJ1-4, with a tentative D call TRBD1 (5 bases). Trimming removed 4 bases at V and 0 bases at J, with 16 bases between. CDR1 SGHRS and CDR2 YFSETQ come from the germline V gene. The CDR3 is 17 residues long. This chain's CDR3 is CASSLLGDPATNEKLFF. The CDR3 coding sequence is TGCGCCAGCAGCCTCCTGGGGGACCCTGCAACTAATGAAAAACTGTTTTTT.

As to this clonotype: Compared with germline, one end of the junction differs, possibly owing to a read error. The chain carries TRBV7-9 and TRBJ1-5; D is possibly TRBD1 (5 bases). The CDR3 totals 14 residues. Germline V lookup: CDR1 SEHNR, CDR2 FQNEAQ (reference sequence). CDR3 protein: CASGFDSLNQPQHF. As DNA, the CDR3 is TGTGCCAGCGGCTTTGACAGCCTCAATCAGCCCCAGCATTTT.

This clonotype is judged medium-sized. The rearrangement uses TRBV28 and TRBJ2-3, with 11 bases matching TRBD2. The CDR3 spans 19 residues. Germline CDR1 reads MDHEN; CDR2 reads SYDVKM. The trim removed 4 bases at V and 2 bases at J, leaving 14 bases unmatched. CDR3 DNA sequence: TGTGCCAGCAGTTGGAGAAGTAGCGGGGGGGCCACGGACACAGATACGCAGTATTTT. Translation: CASSWRSSGGATDTDTQYF.

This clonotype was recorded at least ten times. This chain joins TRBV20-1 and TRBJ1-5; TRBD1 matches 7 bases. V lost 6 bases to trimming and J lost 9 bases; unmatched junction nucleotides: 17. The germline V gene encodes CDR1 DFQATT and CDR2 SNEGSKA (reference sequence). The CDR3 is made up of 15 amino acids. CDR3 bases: TGCAGTGCACCCGAGCGGGCAGGGGGAAGTCGGCCCCAGCATTTT. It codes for CSAPERAGGSRPQHF.

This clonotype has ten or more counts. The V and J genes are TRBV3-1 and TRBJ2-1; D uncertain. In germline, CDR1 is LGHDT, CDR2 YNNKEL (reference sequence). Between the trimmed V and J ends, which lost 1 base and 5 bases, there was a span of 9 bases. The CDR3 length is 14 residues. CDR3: CASSQGFLDNEQFF. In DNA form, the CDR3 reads TGTGCCAGCAGCCAAGGGTTTCTAGACAATGAGCAGTTCTTC.

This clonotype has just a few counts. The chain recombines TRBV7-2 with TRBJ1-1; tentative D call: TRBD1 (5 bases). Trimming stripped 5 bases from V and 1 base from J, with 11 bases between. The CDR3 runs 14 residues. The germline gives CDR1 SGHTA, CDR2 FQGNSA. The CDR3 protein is CASSLRAKNTEAFF. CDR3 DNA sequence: TGTGCCAGCAGCCTCAGGGCCAAGAACACTGAAGCTTTCTTT. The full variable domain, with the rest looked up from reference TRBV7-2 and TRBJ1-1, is GAGVSQSPSNKVTEKGKDVELRCDPISGHTALYWYRQSLGQGLEFLIYFQGNSAPDKSGLPSDRFSAERTGGSVSTLTIQRTQQEDSAVYLCASSLRAKNTEAFFGQGTRLTVV.

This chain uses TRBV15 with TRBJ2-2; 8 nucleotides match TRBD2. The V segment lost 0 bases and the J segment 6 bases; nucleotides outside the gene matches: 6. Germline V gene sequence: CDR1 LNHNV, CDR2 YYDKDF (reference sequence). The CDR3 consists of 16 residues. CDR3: CATSRDELAVAGELFF. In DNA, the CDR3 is TGTGCCACCAGCAGAGATGAACTAGCGGTCGCCGGGGAGCTGTTTTTT.

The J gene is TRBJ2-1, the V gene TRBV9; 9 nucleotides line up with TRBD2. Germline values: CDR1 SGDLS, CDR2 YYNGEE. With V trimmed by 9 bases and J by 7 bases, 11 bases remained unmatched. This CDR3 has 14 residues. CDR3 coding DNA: TGTGCCAACGGCCAGACTAGCGGAGCTAATGAGCAGTTCTTC. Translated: CANGQTSGANEQFF.

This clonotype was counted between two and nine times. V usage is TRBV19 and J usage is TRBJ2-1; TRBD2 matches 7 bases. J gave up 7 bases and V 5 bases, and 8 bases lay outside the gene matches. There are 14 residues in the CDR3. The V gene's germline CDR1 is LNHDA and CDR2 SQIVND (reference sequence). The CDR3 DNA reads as TGTGCCAGTAGTTGGACGGGAGGTCGGAATGAGCAGTTCTTC. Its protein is CASSWTGGRNEQFF.

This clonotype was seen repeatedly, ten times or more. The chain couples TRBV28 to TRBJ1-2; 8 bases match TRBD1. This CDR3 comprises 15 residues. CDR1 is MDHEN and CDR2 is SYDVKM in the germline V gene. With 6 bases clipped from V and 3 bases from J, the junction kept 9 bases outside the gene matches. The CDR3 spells CASSDPRQGYYGYTF. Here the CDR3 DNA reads TGTGCCAGCAGCGACCCCAGACAGGGGTACTATGGCTACACCTTC.

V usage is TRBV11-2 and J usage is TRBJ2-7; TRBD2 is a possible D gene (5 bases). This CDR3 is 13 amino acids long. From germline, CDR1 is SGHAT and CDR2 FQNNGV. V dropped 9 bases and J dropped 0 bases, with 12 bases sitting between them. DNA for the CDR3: TGTGCCAGTAAAGGTGGGAGCTCCTACGAGCAGTACTTC. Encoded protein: CASKGGSSYEQYF.

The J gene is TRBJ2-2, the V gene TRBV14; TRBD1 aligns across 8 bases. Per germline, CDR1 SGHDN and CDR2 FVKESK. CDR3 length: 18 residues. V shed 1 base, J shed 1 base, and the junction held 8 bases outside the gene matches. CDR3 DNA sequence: TGTGCCAGCAGCCAAGTTACAGGGGGACCTCGGAACACCGGGGAGCTGTTTTTT. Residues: CASSQVTGGPRNTGELFF.

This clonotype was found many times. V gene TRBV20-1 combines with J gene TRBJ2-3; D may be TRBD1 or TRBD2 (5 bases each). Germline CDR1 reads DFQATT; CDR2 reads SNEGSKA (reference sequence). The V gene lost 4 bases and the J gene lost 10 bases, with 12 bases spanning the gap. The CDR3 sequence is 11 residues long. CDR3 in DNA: TGCAGTGCTAAGGGACCCAGGGCGCAGTATTTT. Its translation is CSAKGPRAQYF.

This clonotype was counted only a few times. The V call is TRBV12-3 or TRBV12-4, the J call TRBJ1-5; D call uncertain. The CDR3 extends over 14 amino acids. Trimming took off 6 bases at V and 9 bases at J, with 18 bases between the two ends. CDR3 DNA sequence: TGTGCCAGCAGCCCCCGAGCGGGGTCCCGGCCCCAGCATTTT. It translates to CASSPRAGSRPQHF.

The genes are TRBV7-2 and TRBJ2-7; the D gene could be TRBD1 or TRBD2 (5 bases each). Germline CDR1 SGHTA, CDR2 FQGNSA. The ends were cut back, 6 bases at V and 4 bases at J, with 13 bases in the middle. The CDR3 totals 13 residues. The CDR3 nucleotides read TGTGCCAGCAGGGGGACGGGGATATACGAGCAGTACTTC. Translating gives CASRGTGIYEQYF.

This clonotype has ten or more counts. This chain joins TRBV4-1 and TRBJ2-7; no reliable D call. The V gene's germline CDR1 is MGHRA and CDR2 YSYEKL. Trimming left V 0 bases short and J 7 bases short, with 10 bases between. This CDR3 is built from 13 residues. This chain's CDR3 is CASSQEISVEQYF. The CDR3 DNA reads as TGCGCCAGCAGCCAAGAGATCTCCGTGGAGCAGTACTTC.

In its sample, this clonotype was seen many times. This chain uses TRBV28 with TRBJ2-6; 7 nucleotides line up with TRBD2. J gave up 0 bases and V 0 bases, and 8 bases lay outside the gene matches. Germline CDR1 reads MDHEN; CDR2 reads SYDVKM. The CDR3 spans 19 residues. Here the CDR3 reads CASSLWASGWLSGANVLTF. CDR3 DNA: TGTGCCAGCAGTTTATGGGCTAGCGGATGGCTCTCTGGGGCCAACGTCCTGACTTTC. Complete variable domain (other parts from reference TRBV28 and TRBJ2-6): DVKVTQSSRYLVKRTGEKVFLECVQDMDHENMFWYRQDPGLGLRLIYFSYDVKMKEKGDIPEGYSVSREKKERFSLILESASTNQTSMYLCASSLWASGWLSGANVLTFGAGSRLTVL.

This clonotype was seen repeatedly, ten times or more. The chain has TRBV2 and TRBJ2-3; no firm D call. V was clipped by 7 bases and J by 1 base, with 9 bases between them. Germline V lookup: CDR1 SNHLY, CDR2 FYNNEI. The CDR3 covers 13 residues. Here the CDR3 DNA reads TGTGCCAGCACAGGAGAGCGCACAGATACGCAGTATTTT. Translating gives CASTGERTDTQYF.